The 28 T cell receptor beta chains presented below share a single source sample, sequenced in a study of human T cells and chemical hapten exposure. This sample's time point: pre-sensitization, week 0. The treatment was: therapeutic diphenylcyclopropenone sensitization with weekly scalp DPC. MiXCR was run by TCRdb on the RACE reads, yielding one entry per CDR3 protein. In the table there are around 57,000 distinct CDR3 sequences, approximately 10% of which are singletons. Here the sequenced sample was whole blood, taken in connection with sensitization to the hapten diphenylcyclopropenone (DPC). The source of these receptors is a woman aged 40-49 years with alopecia areata. Some clones in this sample may be carry-over from other donors' samples.

V usage is TRBV29-1 and J usage is TRBJ2-1; a weak D match, TRBD1 (5 bases). The CDR3 runs to 13 residues. The ends were cut back, 5 bases at V and 4 bases at J, with 12 bases in the middle. In germline, CDR1 is SQVTM, CDR2 ANQGSEA. CDR3: CSVQVDRYNEQFF. DNA for the CDR3: TGCAGCGTTCAAGTTGACAGATACAATGAGCAGTTCTTC.

The gene calls are TRBV28 and TRBJ1-3; maybe TRBD1 (6 bases). The CDR3 consists of 13 residues. Germline V gene data show CDR1 as MDHEN and CDR2 as SYDVKM. V lost 7 bases and J 8 bases, leaving 15 bases between the germline ends. The CDR3 region has the DNA TGTGCCAGCACCCCCGGCGGGGGCGACACCATATATTTT. It is translated as CASTPGGGDTIYF.

In DNA form, the CDR3 reads TGTGCCAGCAAGAACCAGGGAGGACTAAACACCGGGGAGCTGTTTTTT. Protein product: CASKNQGGLNTGELFF. The chain is built from TRBV2 and TRBJ2-2; possibly TRBD2 for D (6 bases). The CDR3 sequence is 16 residues long. Germline V gives CDR1 SNHLY, CDR2 FYNNEI. The germline V and J ends were trimmed by 7 bases and 2 bases, with 17 bases remaining between them.

A single count supports this clonotype. The chain has TRBV20-1 and TRBJ1-3; D uncertain. The V and J ends lost 0 bases and 4 bases respectively, with 10 bases between them. Germline-derived CDR1 and CDR2 are DFQATT and SNEGSKA (reference sequence). The CDR3 contains 14 residues. CDR3 coding DNA: TGCAGTGCTAGAGATAGGAGGCGCGGAAACACCATATATTTT. Encoded protein: CSARDRRRGNTIYF.

This chain uses TRBV19 with TRBJ2-5; 8 positions agree with TRBD2. CDR1 is LNHDA and CDR2 is SQIVND in the germline V gene (reference sequence). The CDR3 is made up of 13 amino acids. Trimming took 3 bases from V and 5 from J; bases not matched to a gene: 2. This CDR3 reads CASSMKRGETQYF. Written as DNA, the CDR3 is TGTGCCAGTAGTATGAAGCGGGGGGAGACCCAGTACTTC. Full variable domain (remainder filled in from reference TRBV19 and TRBJ2-5): DGGITQSPKYLFRKEGQNVTLSCEQNLNHDAMYWYRQDPGQGLRLIYYSQIVNDFQKGDIAEGYSVSREKKESFPLTVTSAQKNPTAFYLCASSMKRGETQYFGPGTRLLVL.

This clonotype has at least ten counts. V is TRBV6-5 and J is TRBJ1-1; 10 positions match TRBD1. The CDR3 loop spans 15 amino acids. The V gene's germline CDR1 is MNHEY and CDR2 SVGAGI. Germline trimming cut 2 bases from V and 5 bases from J; bases unmatched to any gene: 5. The CDR3 nucleotides are TGTGCCAGCAGTTACAGTGGGACAGGGGTGACTGAAGCTTTCTTT. Residues: CASSYSGTGVTEAFF.

This rearrangement joins TRBV6-5 to TRBJ1-2; no clear D. Trimming left V 0 bases short and J 8 bases short, with 10 bases between. The CDR3 sequence is 13 residues long. Germline V gene lookup returns CDR1 MNHEY and CDR2 SVGAGI. CDR3: CASSYSIGRGYTF. CDR3 sequence (DNA): TGTGCCAGCAGTTACTCGATTGGGCGCGGCTACACCTTC.

In this sample, this clonotype turned up many times. The chain is built from TRBV6-6 and TRBJ2-7; either TRBD1 or TRBD2 may fit D (6 bases each). V shed 4 bases and J shed 0 bases, with 19 bases lying between them. This CDR3 region has 17 residues. Germline V CDR1 and CDR2: MNHNY, SVGAGI (reference sequence). The CDR3 region has the DNA TGTGCCAGCAGTTCCTCGAAGGGGGGTCCGAGCTCCTACGAGCAGTACTTC. Its translation is CASSSSKGGPSSYEQYF.

Only a few counts were recorded for this clonotype. The chain carries TRBV7-9 and TRBJ2-5; 14 positions match TRBD2. V trimming: 3 bases; J trimming: 5 bases; junction bases outside the gene matches: 8. This CDR3 contains 17 residues. Germline V CDR1 and CDR2: SEHNR, FQNEAQ (reference sequence). CDR3 residues: CASSLYGTSGGGETQYF. For the CDR3, the DNA is TGTGCCAGCAGCTTGTACGGGACTAGCGGGGGAGGCGAGACCCAGTACTTC. Filled out from reference TRBV7-9 and TRBJ2-5, the complete variable domain reads DTGVSQNPRHKITKRGQNVTFRCDPISEHNRLYWYRQTLGQGPEFLTYFQNEAQLEKSRLLSDRFSAERPKGSFSTLEIQRTEQGDSAMYLCASSLYGTSGGGETQYFGPGTRLLVL.

The chain combines TRBV30 with TRBJ1-2; D is possibly TRBD1 (6 bases). V gave up 0 bases and J gave up 14 bases, with 16 bases separating them. The CDR3 extends over 12 amino acids. Germline CDR1 is GTSNPN and CDR2 is SVGIG (reference sequence). The CDR3 region is CAWSVPGAPGTF. CDR3 nucleotides: TGTGCCTGGAGTGTACCGGGGGCGCCAGGGACCTTC.

This clonotype has a count of ten or more. This chain joins TRBV6-5 and TRBJ2-1; TRBD1 agrees at 9 bases. V trimming: 2 bases; J trimming: 8 bases; junction bases outside the gene matches: 4. CDR1 and CDR2 from the germline V gene are MNHEY and SVGAGI. This CDR3 comprises 14 residues. Here the CDR3 reads CASSYGDRDDEQFF. Written as DNA, the CDR3 is TGTGCCAGCAGTTACGGGGACAGGGATGATGAGCAGTTCTTC.

This clonotype was recorded a few times. The V gene is TRBV19, the J gene TRBJ2-2; 9 nucleotides agree with TRBD2. The germline V gene encodes CDR1 LNHDA and CDR2 SQIVND (reference sequence). This CDR3 spans 15 amino acids. V gave up 5 bases and J gave up 6 bases; unmatched junction bases: 7. CDR3 residues: CASSPTTSGSGELFF. CDR3 sequence (DNA): TGTGCCAGTAGTCCAACTACTAGCGGGTCCGGGGAGCTGTTTTTT.

This clonotype was counted ten times or more. V gene TRBV6-1 combines with J gene TRBJ2-7, with D possibly matching TRBD2 (5 bases). This CDR3 spans 16 amino acids. Trimming removed 2 bases from V and 0 bases from J, with 14 bases in between. Germline-derived CDR1 and CDR2 are MNHNS and SASEGT. CDR3 protein: CASSEMAGRGSYEQYF. The CDR3 DNA is TGTGCCAGCAGTGAAATGGCAGGCCGGGGCTCCTACGAGCAGTACTTC.

This clonotype was counted at least ten times. The CDR3 region has the DNA TGTGCCAGCAGCGTACAGGGTCACTATGGCTACACCTTC. It codes for CASSVQGHYGYTF. This chain joins TRBV9 and TRBJ1-2, with D perhaps matching TRBD1 (5 bases). Germline assignment: CDR1 SGDLS and CDR2 YYNGEE. The ends were cut back, 1 base at V and 3 bases at J, with 7 bases in the middle. The CDR3 has 13 residues.

This clonotype turned up a few times. CDR3: CSVEGGADVGYEQYF. DNA for the CDR3: TGCAGCGTTGAGGGTGGGGCCGACGTTGGATACGAGCAGTACTTC. The chain recombines TRBV29-1 with TRBJ2-7, with TRBD1 as a possible D gene (5 bases). Germline V gene lookup returns CDR1 SQVTM and CDR2 ANQGSEA. The CDR3 has 15 residues. Deletions cut 3 bases from V and 4 bases from J, with 19 bases between.

This rearrangement joins TRBV6-6 to TRBJ2-7, with 11 bases aligning to TRBD2. Trimming cost V 4 bases and J 5 bases; bases outside gene matches: 19. The CDR3 totals 19 residues. CDR1 and CDR2 from the germline V gene are MNHNY and SVGAGI (reference sequence). CDR3 region: CASSSITPGLAGGVNEQYF. Written as DNA, the CDR3 is TGTGCCAGCAGTTCCATCACACCGGGTTTAGCGGGAGGGGTCAACGAGCAGTACTTC.

This clonotype was picked up a small number of times. The chain couples TRBV20-1 to TRBJ2-3; TRBD2 aligns across 7 bases. The CDR3 consists of 13 residues. Per germline, CDR1 DFQATT and CDR2 SNEGSKA (reference sequence). V was clipped by 6 bases and J by 10 bases; unmatched bases: 13. As DNA, the CDR3 is TGCAGTGCCCCCCACAGTTCCGCGGGAGCGCAGTATTTT. Its protein product is CSAPHSSAGAQYF.

The sample holds many counts of this clonotype. The chain carries TRBV19 and TRBJ1-4, with TRBD1 as a possible D gene (6 bases). V was cut by 6 bases and J by 7 bases, with 15 bases left in between. CDR3 size: 14 residues. Germline lookup yields CDR1 LNHDA and CDR2 SQIVND (reference sequence). The CDR3 DNA follows: TGTGCCAGTAGCTCCGAGGGGGTCGGTGAAAAACTGTTTTTT. Residues: CASSSEGVGEKLFF.

The chain carries TRBV9 and TRBJ1-4, with a possible D match to TRBD1 (5 bases). The CDR3 is 14 residues long. Germline V gene data show CDR1 as SGDLS and CDR2 as YYNGEE. V was shortened by 1 base and J by 3 bases, with 7 bases between the two germline ends. CDR3 sequence reads: CASSVQGANEKLFF. CDR3 in DNA: TGTGCCAGCAGCGTACAGGGAGCTAATGAAAAACTGTTTTTT.

The gene calls are TRBV5-1 and TRBJ2-1; the match to TRBD2 covers 9 bases. Germline V gene lookup returns CDR1 SGHRS and CDR2 YFSETQ. The CDR3 totals 16 residues. J gave up 7 bases and V 2 bases, and 10 bases lay outside the gene matches. DNA for the CDR3: TGCGCCAGCAGCTTCGGGGGCGGGAGGGCCAGAAATGAGCAGTTCTTC. This encodes CASSFGGGRARNEQFF. Full variable domain (remainder filled in from reference TRBV5-1 and TRBJ2-1): KAGVTQTPRYLIKTRGQQVTLSCSPISGHRSVSWYQQTPGQGLQFLFEYFSETQRNKGNFPGRFSGRQFSNSRSEMNVSTLELGDSALYLCASSFGGGRARNEQFFGPGTRLTVL.

This clonotype was detected many times. CDR3 sequence reads: CASSLPLGAGETQYF. The CDR3 DNA sequence: TGTGCCAGCAGCTTACCCCTGGGAGCGGGTGAGACCCAGTACTTC. The V call is TRBV7-2, the J call TRBJ2-5, with D perhaps matching TRBD2 (6 bases). V gave up 2 bases and J gave up 5 bases, with 15 bases separating them. The germline CDR1 and CDR2 sequences are SGHTA and FQGNSA. This CDR3 spans 15 amino acids. Using reference TRBV7-2 and TRBJ2-5 for the parts outside the CDR3, the full variable domain is GAGVSQSPSNKVTEKGKDVELRCDPISGHTALYWYRQSLGQGLEFLIYFQGNSAPDKSGLPSDRFSAERTGGSVSTLTIQRTQQEDSAVYLCASSLPLGAGETQYFGPGTRLLVL.

This clonotype has ten or more counts. The chain uses TRBV6-4 and TRBJ2-4, with D maybe TRBD2 (7 bases). Germline CDR1 reads MRHNA; CDR2 reads SNTAGT. Between the trimmed V and J ends, which lost 3 bases and 11 bases, there was a span of 14 bases. The CDR3 is made up of 13 amino acids. CDR3 sequence reads: CASSEGRGRVQYF. CDR3 in DNA: TGTGCCAGCAGTGAGGGGAGGGGGAGAGTTCAGTACTTC.

This clonotype was detected many times. The gene calls are TRBV27 and TRBJ1-4, with 8 bases fitting TRBD1. Germline V gene lookup returns CDR1 MNHEY and CDR2 SMNVEV (reference sequence). The CDR3 has 16 residues. J gave up 7 bases and V 6 bases, and 13 bases lay outside the gene matches. CDR3 residues: CASSRRQGPGSEKLFF. In nucleotides, the CDR3 is TGTGCCAGCAGCCGCAGACAGGGGCCGGGTAGTGAAAAACTGTTTTTT. Complete variable domain (other parts from reference TRBV27 and TRBJ1-4): EAQVTQNPRYLITVTGKKLTVTCSQNMNHEYMSWYRQDPGLGLRQIYYSMNVEVTDKGDVPEGYKVSRKEKRNFPLILESPSPNQTSLYFCASSRRQGPGSEKLFFGSGTQLSVL.

This clonotype appeared many times. The V gene is TRBV3-1, the J gene TRBJ2-2, with D perhaps TRBD1 or TRBD2 (5 bases each). CDR3 size: 14 residues. The V end was cut by 5 bases, the J end by 6 bases, with 13 bases between. Germline values: CDR1 LGHDT, CDR2 YNNKEL (reference sequence). The CDR3 nucleotides are TGTGCCAGCAGCTCCCCCGGGACCCCCGGGGAGCTGTTTTTT. It specifies CASSSPGTPGELFF.

The chain joins TRBV20-1 to TRBJ2-1; 11 bases fit TRBD2. There are 13 residues in the CDR3. The germline gives CDR1 DFQATT, CDR2 SNEGSKA (reference sequence). V lost 5 bases, J lost 14 bases, and 11 bases stayed unmatched. The DNA for the CDR3 is TGCAGTGCTTCCCGACTAGCGGGGAGGGTGGAGTTCTTC. Protein: CSASRLAGRVEFF.

Many counts were recorded for this clonotype. The genes are TRBV18 and TRBJ2-7; perhaps TRBD1 as D (5 bases). Trimming cost V 5 bases and J 6 bases, with 11 bases left between them. CDR1 is KGHSH, CDR2 LQKENI, per germline. The CDR3 contains 12 residues. The CDR3 protein is CASSGAVGEQYF. The CDR3 nucleotides are TGTGCCAGCTCAGGGGCAGTGGGCGAGCAGTACTTC. The whole variable domain, remainder taken from reference TRBV18 and TRBJ2-7, is NAGVMQNPRHLVRRRGQEARLRCSPMKGHSHVYWYRQLPEEGLKFMVYLQKENIIDESGMPKERFSAEFPKEGPSILRIQQVVRGDSAAYFCASSGAVGEQYFGPGTRLTVT.

In this sample, this clonotype turned up many times. The chain recombines TRBV6-6 with TRBJ1-4, with a possible D match to TRBD1 (6 bases). Germline loops: CDR1 MNHNY, CDR2 SVGAGI (reference sequence). The CDR3 extends over 15 amino acids. V gave up 2 bases and J gave up 4 bases, with 11 bases separating them. The CDR3 nucleotides are TGTGCCAGCAGTTACCGGACACAGGGTAATGAAAAACTGTTTTTT. Protein: CASSYRTQGNEKLFF.

V is TRBV2 and J is TRBJ1-1; TRBD1 agrees at 7 bases. Germline CDR1 SNHLY, CDR2 FYNNEI. J gave up 0 bases and V 3 bases, and 7 bases lay outside the gene matches. CDR3 length: 16 amino acids. The CDR3 loop reads CASSDVGTELNTEAFF. The CDR3 DNA reads as TGTGCCAGCAGTGATGTAGGGACAGAGTTGAACACTGAAGCTTTCTTT.